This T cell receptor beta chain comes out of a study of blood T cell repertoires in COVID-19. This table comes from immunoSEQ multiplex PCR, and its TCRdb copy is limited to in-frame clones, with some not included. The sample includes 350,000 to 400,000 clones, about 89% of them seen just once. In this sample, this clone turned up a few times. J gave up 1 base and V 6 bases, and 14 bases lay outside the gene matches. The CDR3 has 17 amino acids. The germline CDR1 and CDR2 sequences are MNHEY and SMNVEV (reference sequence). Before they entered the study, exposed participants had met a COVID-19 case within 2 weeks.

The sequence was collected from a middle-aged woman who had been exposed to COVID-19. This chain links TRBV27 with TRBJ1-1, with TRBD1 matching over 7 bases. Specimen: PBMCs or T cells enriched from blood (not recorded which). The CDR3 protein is CASSLGQVLVGNTEAFF. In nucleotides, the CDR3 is TGTGCCAGCAGCCTCGGACAGGTTCTAGTCGGGAACACTGAAGCTTTCTTT.